These T cell receptor beta chains were read from a single sample in a study of memory CD4+ T cells and cytomegalovirus serostatus. This table comes from immunoSEQ multiplex PCR, and its TCRdb copy is limited to in-frame clones, with some not included. The sample lists some 60,000 clones; 70% to 85% were seen once. Sequenced sample: memory CD4+ T cells from blood. The receptors were gathered from an adult in good health and CMV-seropositive. The CDR3 runs from the conserved cysteine through the conserved F or W. The order of the fields is D gene, J gene, clone size, V gene, CDR3 DNA, CDR3 protein. A D gene is named only where the DNA matches it firmly. Only some rows state a clone size, as once, few, many or a class for expanded clones.

D: .
J: TRBJ1-3
size: few
V: TRBV30
DNA: TGTGCCTGGAGTCCAGTAGGGTTAAACACCATATATTTT
CDR3: CAWSPVGLNTIYF

D: .
J: TRBJ1-4
size: .
V: TRBV4-3
DNA: TGCGCCAGCAGCCAAGACCTTATCGGGGGGGCGCGGGAAAAACTGTTTTTT
CDR3: CASSQDLIGGAREKLFF

D: TRBD2
J: TRBJ2-4
size: .
V: TRBV19
DNA: TGTGCCAGTACCCCGACTAGCGGGAGACACATTCAGTACTTC
CDR3: CASTPTSGRHIQYF

D: .
J: TRBJ1-2
size: few
V: TRBV6-5
DNA: TGTGCCAGCAGTTACTCACTCCGGAGGGGCTATGGCTACACCTTC
CDR3: CASSYSLRRGYGYTF

D: TRBD1
J: TRBJ2-7
size: .
V: TRBV18
DNA: TGTGCCAGCTGTGAAACAGGGGGGTACGAGCAGTACTTC
CDR3: CASCETGGYEQYF

D: .
J: TRBJ2-5
size: .
V: TRBV30
DNA: TGTGCCTGGAAAGCGCACAAAGAGACCCAGTACTTC
CDR3: CAWKAHKETQYF

D: TRBD2
J: TRBJ2-2
size: .
V: TRBV9
DNA: TGTGCCAGCAGCGTCGGGACTAGCGGGAGTATTGTCGGGGAGCTGTTTTTT
CDR3: CASSVGTSGSIVGELFF

D: TRBD1
J: TRBJ1-3
size: .
V: TRBV10-2
DNA: TGCGCCAGCAGCCCAGGGGGAGGAAACACCATATATTTT
CDR3: CASSPGGGNTIYF

D: .
J: TRBJ2-5
size: .
V: TRBV5-4
DNA: TGTGCCAGCAGCTCGACAAGCAAAGAGACCCAGTACTTC
CDR3: CASSSTSKETQYF

D: .
J: TRBJ2-1
size: .
V: TRBV5-1
DNA: TGCGCCAGCAGCTTGACCGAGACTAGCTCCTACAATGAGCAGTTCTTC
CDR3: CASSLTETSSYNEQFF

D: TRBD1
J: TRBJ2-2
size: .
V: TRBV15
DNA: TGTGCCACCAGCAGACTAGGACAGGTCCGTACCGGGGAGCTGTTTTTT
CDR3: CATSRLGQVRTGELFF

D: .
J: TRBJ1-2
size: .
V: TRBV6-5
DNA: TGTGCCAGCAGCACCCCGGGACTCCCCTATGGCTACACCTTC
CDR3: CASSTPGLPYGYTF

D: .
J: TRBJ1-6
size: .
V: TRBV5-4
DNA: TGTGCCAGCAGGGCCGGGACACAAGCCAATTCACCCCTCCACTTT
CDR3: CASRAGTQANSPLHF

D: TRBD2
J: TRBJ2-1
size: few
V: TRBV2
DNA: TGTGCCAGCAGCCCGGGACTAGCGTTTGGTGAGCAGTTCTTC
CDR3: CASSPGLAFGEQFF

D: TRBD1
J: TRBJ1-5
size: .
V: TRBV19
DNA: TGTGCCAGTAGTAGACGGGACAGGGTGGATCAGCCCCAGCATTTT
CDR3: CASSRRDRVDQPQHF

D: TRBD1
J: TRBJ2-1
size: .
V: TRBV25-1
DNA: TGTGCCAGCAGCAAGACAGGGTATGAGCAGTTCTTC
CDR3: CASSKTGYEQFF

D: .
J: TRBJ1-2
size: .
V: TRBV11-2
DNA: TGTGCCAGCAGCAAGAGGGGGGGTAGCCTCGATTACGGCTACACCTTC
CDR3: CASSKRGGSLDYGYTF

D: .
J: TRBJ2-7
size: .
V: TRBV2
DNA: TGTGCCAGTCGTTTAGGGGGACTCTACGAGCAGTACTTC
CDR3: CASRLGGLYEQYF

D: TRBD2
J: TRBJ2-7
size: .
V: TRBV28
DNA: TGTGCCAGCAGGAGACTAGCGGGAGTCTACGAGCAGTACTTC
CDR3: CASRRLAGVYEQYF

D: TRBD2
J: TRBJ2-5
size: .
V: TRBV7-8
DNA: TGTGCCAGCAGTCCCGGACTAGCGGTAGAGACCCAGTACTTC
CDR3: CASSPGLAVETQYF

D: TRBD2
J: TRBJ2-2
size: .
V: TRBV5-4
DNA: TGTGCCAGCAGCTTAGTAGCGGGAAACCCCTCGGGGGAGCTGTTTTTT
CDR3: CASSLVAGNPSGELFF

D: .
J: TRBJ1-2
size: .
V: TRBV7-6
DNA: TGTGCCAGCAGCCCTCTTCAGGGAGTCTATGGCTACACCTTC
CDR3: CASSPLQGVYGYTF

D: .
J: TRBJ1-2
size: .
V: TRBV12-5
DNA: TGTGCTAGTGGTTTGGGATACAGGGACCGGGGTGATGGCTACACCTTC
CDR3: CASGLGYRDRGDGYTF

D: .
J: TRBJ2-3
size: .
V: TRBV7-9
DNA: TGTGCCAGCAGGACAGAAAGCACAGATACGCAGTATTTT
CDR3: CASRTESTDTQYF

D: TRBD2
J: TRBJ2-7
size: .
V: TRBV6-5
DNA: TGTGCCAGCAGTTACCGGACTAGCGGCTACGAGCAGTACTTC
CDR3: CASSYRTSGYEQYF

D: .
J: TRBJ2-1
size: .
V: TRBV21-1
DNA: TGTGCCATCAGAACAAAGGGCGACGGACACAATGAGCAGTTCTTC
CDR3: CAIRTKGDGHNEQFF

D: .
J: TRBJ1-2
size: .
V: TRBV15
DNA: TGTGCCACCAGCAGAGGGGCAGGGAGGGAAGGCTACACCTTC
CDR3: CATSRGAGREGYTF

D: .
J: TRBJ1-2
size: .
V: TRBV6-6
DNA: TGTGCCAGCAGTTACTCGGGAGATTCCTATGGCTACACCTTC
CDR3: CASSYSGDSYGYTF

D: .
J: TRBJ2-1
size: .
V: TRBV29-1
DNA: TGCAGCGTAGGAGGACCAGGCTCCTACAATGAGCAGTTCTTC
CDR3: CSVGGPGSYNEQFF

D: TRBD1
J: TRBJ2-5
size: .
V: TRBV7-9
DNA: TGTGCCAGCAGCTTTCCCGGGACAGCCTCGTACTTC
CDR3: CASSFPGTASYF

D: .
J: TRBJ2-5
size: once
V: TRBV7-7
DNA: TGTGCCAGCAGCGCCATAGGGCATGAGACCCAGTACTTC
CDR3: CASSAIGHETQYF

D: .
J: TRBJ1-5
size: .
V: TRBV18
DNA: TGTGCCAGCTCACCAAAAGATCAGCCCCAGCATTTT
CDR3: CASSPKDQPQHF

D: .
J: TRBJ2-7
size: once
V: TRBV28
DNA: TGTGCCAGCAGTTTAAGGCCATCCCAGGGGGGCAGGACTCCCTACGAGCAGTACTTC
CDR3: CASSLRPSQGGRTPYEQYF

D: .
J: TRBJ2-3
size: .
V: TRBV19
DNA: TGTGCCAGCAGGGACATTAGCACAGATACGCAGTATTTT
CDR3: CASRDISTDTQYF

D: .
J: TRBJ2-3
size: .
V: TRBV18
DNA: TGTGCCAGCTCACCGGACAGAACCACAGATACGCAGTATTTT
CDR3: CASSPDRTTDTQYF

D: .
J: TRBJ2-6
size: .
V: TRBV5-1
DNA: TGCGCCAGCAGCGACCTTGTAGGGTCCGGGGCCAACGTCCTGACTTTC
CDR3: CASSDLVGSGANVLTF

D: .
J: TRBJ2-1
size: .
V: TRBV7-9
DNA: TGTGCCAGCAGCCCCGTGTGGGGCCATGAGCAGTTCTTC
CDR3: CASSPVWGHEQFF

D: TRBD1
J: TRBJ2-2
size: .
V: TRBV5-1
DNA: TGCGCCAGCAGCTACTACCCTGGACAGGTATCCACGAACACCGGGGAGCTGTTTTTT
CDR3: CASSYYPGQVSTNTGELFF

D: TRBD1
J: TRBJ1-5
size: .
V: TRBV6-6
DNA: TGTGCCAGCAGTTACCTCACAGGGGTCAATCAGCCCCAGCATTTT
CDR3: CASSYLTGVNQPQHF

D: .
J: TRBJ1-2
size: .
V: TRBV30
DNA: TGTGCCTGGAGTGTATCTGGGCAGAGCTATGGCTACACCTTC
CDR3: CAWSVSGQSYGYTF

D: TRBD1
J: TRBJ2-5
size: .
V: TRBV5-1
DNA: TGCGCCAGCGTCCGGGACAGGGTTCGAGAGACCCAGTACTTC
CDR3: CASVRDRVRETQYF

D: .
J: TRBJ2-7
size: .
V: TRBV7-2
DNA: TGTGCCAGCAGCTTATGGAAAGGAGTTGGGGACGAGCAGTACTTC
CDR3: CASSLWKGVGDEQYF

D: .
J: TRBJ2-1
size: .
V: TRBV28
DNA: TGTGCCAGCAGGGCCTCCTCAGTGGTCGGTGAGCAGTTCTTC
CDR3: CASRASSVVGEQFF

D: TRBD2
J: TRBJ2-3
size: .
V: TRBV11-3
DNA: TGTGCCAGCAGCCATAGCGGGAGAAGGACAGATACGCAGTATTTT
CDR3: CASSHSGRRTDTQYF

D: TRBD1
J: TRBJ2-7
size: few
V: TRBV11-1
DNA: TGTGCCAGCAGTTTGAAGGCATTGACAGGGGGATCCCCGGGCGAGCAGTACTTC
CDR3: CASSLKALTGGSPGEQYF

D: .
J: TRBJ2-3
size: few
V: TRBV7-7
DNA: TGTGCCAGCAGCTTAGCGCAGACAGATACGCAGTATTTT
CDR3: CASSLAQTDTQYF

D: .
J: TRBJ2-6
size: .
V: TRBV6-6
DNA: TGTGCCAGCAGTTACGCGCAGTTGGCTGGGGCCAACGTCCTGACTTTC
CDR3: CASSYAQLAGANVLTF